The clone carrying this T cell receptor beta chain was seen just once. What it binds is not known. CD4+ cells underwent separation, giving CD45RA+ naive and CD45RA-negative memory subsets. Sequencing was performed with immunoSEQ multiplex PCR; in TCRdb, only in-frame clones are kept and a portion is missing. This table has hundreds of thousands of clones, 73% appearing once. The sample belongs to a study of shared clonotypes between healthy human individuals. Whole-study findings and limits: Against clonotypes common to all four donors, non-shared ones had lower generation probabilities. The sampled material consisted only of blood, and tissue repertoires are likely to differ. Estimated richness was generally greater in naive than memory subsets.

The TCR was taken from a woman under 40 in good health. Sample: memory CD4+ T cells sorted from blood. Indicated subset: CD45RA-negative fraction.

CDR3 loop: CASSSRTEHFYQPQHF. Written as DNA, the CDR3 is TGTGCCAGCAGTTCACGGACAGAGCATTTCTATCAGCCCCAGCATTTT. The V gene is TRBV28, the J gene TRBJ1-5; D is perhaps TRBD1 (6 bases). With 4 bases removed from V and 5 bases from J, the gap between germline ends came to 18 bases. Germline V gene data show CDR1 as MDHEN and CDR2 as SYDVKM. There are 16 residues in the CDR3.